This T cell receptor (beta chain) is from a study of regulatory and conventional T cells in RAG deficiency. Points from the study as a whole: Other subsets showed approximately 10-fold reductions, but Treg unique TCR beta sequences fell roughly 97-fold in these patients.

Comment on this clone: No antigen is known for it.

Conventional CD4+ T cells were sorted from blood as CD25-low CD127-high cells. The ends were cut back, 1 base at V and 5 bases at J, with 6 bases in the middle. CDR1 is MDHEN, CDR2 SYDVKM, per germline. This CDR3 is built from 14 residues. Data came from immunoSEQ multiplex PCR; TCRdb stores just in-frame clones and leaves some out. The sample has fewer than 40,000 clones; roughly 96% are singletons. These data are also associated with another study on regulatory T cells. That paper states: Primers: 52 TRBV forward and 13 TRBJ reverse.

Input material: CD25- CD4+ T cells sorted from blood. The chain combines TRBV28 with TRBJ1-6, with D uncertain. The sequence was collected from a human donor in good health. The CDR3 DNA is TGTGCCAGCAGTTTATCCCCGGATAATTCACCCCTCCACTTT. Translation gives CASSLSPDNSPLHF.